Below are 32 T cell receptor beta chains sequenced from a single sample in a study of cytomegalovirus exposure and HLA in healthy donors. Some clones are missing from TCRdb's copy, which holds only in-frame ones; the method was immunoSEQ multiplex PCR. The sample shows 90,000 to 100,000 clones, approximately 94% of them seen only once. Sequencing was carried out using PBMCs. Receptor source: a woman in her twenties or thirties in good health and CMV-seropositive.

The CDR3 loop is CASSQDSSGNTIYF. The CDR3 DNA reads as TGCGCCAGCAGCCAAGACAGCTCTGGAAACACCATATATTTT. The chain employs TRBV4-1 and TRBJ1-3; D gene ambiguous. The germline V gene has CDR1 MGHRA and CDR2 YSYEKL. Trimming removed 0 bases at V and 0 bases at J, with 3 bases between. CDR3 length: 14 residues.

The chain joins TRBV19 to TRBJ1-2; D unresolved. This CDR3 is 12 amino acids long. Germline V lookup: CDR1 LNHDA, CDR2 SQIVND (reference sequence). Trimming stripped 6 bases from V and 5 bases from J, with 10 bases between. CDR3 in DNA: TGTGCCAGTAGCCTACAAGCGTATGGCTACACCTTC. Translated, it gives CASSLQAYGYTF.

CDR3 DNA sequence: TGTGCCAGCAGCCTACCCCCACTAGCGGACAATGAGCAGTTCTTC. The encoded protein is CASSLPPLADNEQFF. V gene TRBV9 combines with J gene TRBJ2-1, with 8 nucleotides matching TRBD2. V lost 4 bases, J lost 5 bases, and 8 bases stayed unmatched. CDR1 is SGDLS, CDR2 YYNGEE, per germline. This CDR3 region has 15 residues.

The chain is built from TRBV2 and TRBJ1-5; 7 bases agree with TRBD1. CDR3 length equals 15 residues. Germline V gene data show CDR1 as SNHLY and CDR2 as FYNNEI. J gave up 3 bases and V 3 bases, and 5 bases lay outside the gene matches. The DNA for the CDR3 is TGTGCCAGCAGTGAGATGGGACAGACCAATCAGCCCCAGCATTTT. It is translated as CASSEMGQTNQPQHF.

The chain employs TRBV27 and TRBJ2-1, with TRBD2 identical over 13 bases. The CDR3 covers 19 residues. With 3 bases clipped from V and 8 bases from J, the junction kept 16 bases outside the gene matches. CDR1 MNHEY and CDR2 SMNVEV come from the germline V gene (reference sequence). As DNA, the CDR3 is TGTGCCAGCAGTTTGCGGGGAGAGACTAGCGGGAGGATTTTTGATGAGCAGTTCTTC. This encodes CASSLRGETSGRIFDEQFF.

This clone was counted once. CDR3 bases: TGTGCCAGCAGCCTAAATGGGGTGTACCGCCGGGGCTACGAGCAGTACTTC. Residues: CASSLNGVYRRGYEQYF. The chain combines TRBV5-6 with TRBJ2-7; perhaps TRBD2 as D (5 bases). Germline lookup yields CDR1 SGHDT and CDR2 YYEEEE. The CDR3 consists of 17 residues. V gave up 4 bases and J gave up 3 bases, with 23 bases separating them.

CDR3 sequence reads: CASSSTGGGEQYF. CDR3 sequence (DNA): TGTGCCAGCAGCTCGACAGGGGGTGGCGAGCAGTACTTC. The chain has TRBV7-2 and TRBJ2-7; 9 positions agree with TRBD1. The CDR3 covers 13 residues. Germline V gene data show CDR1 as SGHTA and CDR2 as FQGNSA. Trimming cost V 4 bases and J 6 bases; bases outside gene matches: 4.

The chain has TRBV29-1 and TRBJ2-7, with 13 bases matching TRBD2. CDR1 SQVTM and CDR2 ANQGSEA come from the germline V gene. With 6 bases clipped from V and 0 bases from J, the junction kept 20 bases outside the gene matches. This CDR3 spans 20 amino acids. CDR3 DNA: TGCAGCGTGGAAAAGATCGGGACTAGCGGGAACCTGGCGAGCTCCTACGAGCAGTACTTC. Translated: CSVEKIGTSGNLASSYEQYF.

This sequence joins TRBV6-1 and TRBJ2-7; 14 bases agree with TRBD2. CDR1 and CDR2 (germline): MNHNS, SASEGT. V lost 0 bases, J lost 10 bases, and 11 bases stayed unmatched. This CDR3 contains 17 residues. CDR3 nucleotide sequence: TGTGCCAGCAGTGAAGCGAAATTTGGGGGGACTAGCGGGAGCCAGTACTTC. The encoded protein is CASSEAKFGGTSGSQYF.

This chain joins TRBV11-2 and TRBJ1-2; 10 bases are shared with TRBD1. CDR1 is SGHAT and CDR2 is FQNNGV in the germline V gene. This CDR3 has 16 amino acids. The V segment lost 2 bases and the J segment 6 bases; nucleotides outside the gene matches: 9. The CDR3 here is CASSLLKTGGMDGYTF. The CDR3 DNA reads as TGTGCCAGCAGCTTATTAAAGACAGGGGGCATGGATGGCTACACCTTC.

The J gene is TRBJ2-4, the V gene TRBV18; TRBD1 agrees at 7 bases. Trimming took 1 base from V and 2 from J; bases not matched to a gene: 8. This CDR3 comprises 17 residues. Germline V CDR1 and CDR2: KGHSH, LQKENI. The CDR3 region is CASSPRTGQLTKNIQYF. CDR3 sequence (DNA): TGTGCCAGCTCACCACGGACGGGACAGCTCACCAAAAACATTCAGTACTTC.

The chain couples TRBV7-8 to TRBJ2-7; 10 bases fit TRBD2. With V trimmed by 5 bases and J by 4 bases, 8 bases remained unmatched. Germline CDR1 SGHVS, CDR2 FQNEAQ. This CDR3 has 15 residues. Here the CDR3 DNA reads TGTGCCAGCAGCGAAAGCGGGAGGGGGGTATACGAGCAGTACTTC. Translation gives CASSESGRGVYEQYF.

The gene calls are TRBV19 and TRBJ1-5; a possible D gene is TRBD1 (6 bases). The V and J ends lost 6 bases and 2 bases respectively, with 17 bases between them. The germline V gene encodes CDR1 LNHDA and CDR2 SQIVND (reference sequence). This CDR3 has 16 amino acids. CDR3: CASSPREGDGNQPQHF. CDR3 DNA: TGTGCCAGTAGCCCCCGTGAGGGGGATGGCAATCAGCCCCAGCATTTT. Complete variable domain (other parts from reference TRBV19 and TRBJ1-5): DGGITQSPKYLFRKEGQNVTLSCEQNLNHDAMYWYRQDPGQGLRLIYYSQIVNDFQKGDIAEGYSVSREKKESFPLTVTSAQKNPTAFYLCASSPREGDGNQPQHFGDGTRLSIL.

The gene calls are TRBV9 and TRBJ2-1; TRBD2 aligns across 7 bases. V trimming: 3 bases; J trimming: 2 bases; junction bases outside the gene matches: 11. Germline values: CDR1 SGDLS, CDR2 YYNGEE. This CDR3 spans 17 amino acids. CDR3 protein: CASSALPGGSTYNEQFF. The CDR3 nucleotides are TGTGCCAGCAGCGCCCTCCCGGGCGGGAGCACCTACAATGAGCAGTTCTTC.

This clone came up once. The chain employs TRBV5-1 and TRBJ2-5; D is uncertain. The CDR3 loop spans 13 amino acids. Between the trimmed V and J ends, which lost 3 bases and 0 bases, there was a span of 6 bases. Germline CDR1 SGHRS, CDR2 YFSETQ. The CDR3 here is CASSSPYQETQYF. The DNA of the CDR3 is TGCGCCAGCAGCTCTCCCTACCAAGAGACCCAGTACTTC.

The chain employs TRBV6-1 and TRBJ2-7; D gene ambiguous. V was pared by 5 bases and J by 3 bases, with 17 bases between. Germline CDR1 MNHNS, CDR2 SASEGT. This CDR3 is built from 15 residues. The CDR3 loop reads CASSRGALGNYEQYF. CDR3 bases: TGTGCCAGCAGTCGAGGCGCCTTGGGTAACTACGAGCAGTACTTC.

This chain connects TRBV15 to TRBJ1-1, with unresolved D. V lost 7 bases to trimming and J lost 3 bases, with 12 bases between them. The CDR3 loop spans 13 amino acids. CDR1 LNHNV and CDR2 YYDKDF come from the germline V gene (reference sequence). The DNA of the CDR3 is TGTGCCACCACTCCCGCGGGTGACACTGAAGCTTTCTTT. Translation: CATTPAGDTEAFF.

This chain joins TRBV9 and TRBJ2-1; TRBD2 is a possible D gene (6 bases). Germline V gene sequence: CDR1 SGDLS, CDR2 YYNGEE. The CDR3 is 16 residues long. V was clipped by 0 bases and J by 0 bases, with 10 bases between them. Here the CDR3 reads CASSVDSGSSYNEQFF. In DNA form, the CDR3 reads TGTGCCAGCAGCGTAGACTCCGGGAGCTCCTACAATGAGCAGTTCTTC.

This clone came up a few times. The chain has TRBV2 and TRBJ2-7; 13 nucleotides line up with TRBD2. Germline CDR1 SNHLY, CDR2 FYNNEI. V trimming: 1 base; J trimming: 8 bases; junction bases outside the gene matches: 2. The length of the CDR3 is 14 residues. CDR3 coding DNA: TGTGCCAGCAGTGAAGGCGGGACTAGCGGGAAGCAGTACTTC. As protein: CASSEGGTSGKQYF.

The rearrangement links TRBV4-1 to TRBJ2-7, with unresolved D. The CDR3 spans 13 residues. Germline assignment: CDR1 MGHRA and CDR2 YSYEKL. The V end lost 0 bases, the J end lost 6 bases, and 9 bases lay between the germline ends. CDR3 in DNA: TGCGCCAGCAGCCAAGAGGAGAGAATCGAGCAGTACTTC. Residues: CASSQEERIEQYF.

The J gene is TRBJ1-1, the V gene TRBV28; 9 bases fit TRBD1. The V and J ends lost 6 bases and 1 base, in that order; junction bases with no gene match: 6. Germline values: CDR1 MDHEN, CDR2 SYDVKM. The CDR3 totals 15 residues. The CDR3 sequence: CASSGRTGANTEAFF. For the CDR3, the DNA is TGTGCCAGCAGCGGGCGGACAGGGGCGAACACTGAAGCTTTCTTT.

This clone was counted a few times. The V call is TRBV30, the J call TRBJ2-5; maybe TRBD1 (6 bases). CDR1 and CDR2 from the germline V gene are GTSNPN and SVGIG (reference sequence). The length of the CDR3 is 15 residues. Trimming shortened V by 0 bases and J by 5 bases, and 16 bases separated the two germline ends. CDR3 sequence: CAWSVHRVGDETQYF. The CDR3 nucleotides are TGTGCCTGGAGTGTACACAGGGTAGGCGACGAGACCCAGTACTTC.

CDR3 in amino acids: CATSRGGQGPPESQHF. In DNA, the CDR3 is TGTGCCACCAGCAGGGGAGGACAGGGCCCTCCGGAGTCCCAGCATTTT. This chain uses TRBV15 with TRBJ1-5, with 8 positions matching TRBD1. V lost 3 bases to trimming and J lost 11 bases; unmatched junction nucleotides: 15. The V gene's germline CDR1 is LNHNV and CDR2 YYDKDF (reference sequence). The CDR3 is 16 amino acids.

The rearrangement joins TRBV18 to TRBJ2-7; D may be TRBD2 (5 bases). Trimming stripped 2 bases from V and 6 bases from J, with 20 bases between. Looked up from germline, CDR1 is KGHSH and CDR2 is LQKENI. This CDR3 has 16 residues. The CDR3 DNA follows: TGTGCCAGCTCACCAGGGAGAAGCGTTATAATAGGCGAGCAGTACTTC. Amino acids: CASSPGRSVIIGEQYF. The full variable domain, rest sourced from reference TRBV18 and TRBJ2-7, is NAGVMQNPRHLVRRRGQEARLRCSPMKGHSHVYWYRQLPEEGLKFMVYLQKENIIDESGMPKERFSAEFPKEGPSILRIQQVVRGDSAAYFCASSPGRSVIIGEQYFGPGTRLTVT.

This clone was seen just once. The CDR3: CASTRSAGGNEQFF. The CDR3 region has the DNA TGTGCCAGTACCCGATCGGCGGGAGGAAATGAGCAGTTCTTC. The V call is TRBV19, the J call TRBJ2-1; 8 bases agree with TRBD2. V was pared by 7 bases and J by 7 bases, with 9 bases of the junction left unmatched. CDR3 length: 14 residues. The germline V gene has CDR1 LNHDA and CDR2 SQIVND (reference sequence). The full variable domain, with the rest looked up from reference TRBV19 and TRBJ2-1, is DGGITQSPKYLFRKEGQNVTLSCEQNLNHDAMYWYRQDPGQGLRLIYYSQIVNDFQKGDIAEGYSVSREKKESFPLTVTSAQKNPTAFYLCASTRSAGGNEQFFGPGTRLTVL.

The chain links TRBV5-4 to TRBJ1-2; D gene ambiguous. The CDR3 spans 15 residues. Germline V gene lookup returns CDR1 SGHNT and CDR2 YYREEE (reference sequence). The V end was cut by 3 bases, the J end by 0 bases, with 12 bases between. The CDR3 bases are TGTGCCAGCAGCTCCGAGAGAACTTCTAACTATGGCTACACCTTC. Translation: CASSSERTSNYGYTF.

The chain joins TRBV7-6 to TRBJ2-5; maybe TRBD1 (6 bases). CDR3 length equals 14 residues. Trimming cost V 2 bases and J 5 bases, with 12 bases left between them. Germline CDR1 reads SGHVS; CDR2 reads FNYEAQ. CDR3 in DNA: TGTGCCAGCAGCTTAACAGGGAGAAGCGAGACCCAGTACTTC. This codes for CASSLTGRSETQYF.

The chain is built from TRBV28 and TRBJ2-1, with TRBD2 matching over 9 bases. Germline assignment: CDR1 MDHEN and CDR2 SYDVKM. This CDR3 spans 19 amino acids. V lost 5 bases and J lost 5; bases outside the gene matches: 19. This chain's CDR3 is CASSEPTSGPLLGDNEQFF. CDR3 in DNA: TGTGCCAGCAGTGAACCGACTAGCGGACCGCTGCTTGGGGACAATGAGCAGTTCTTC.

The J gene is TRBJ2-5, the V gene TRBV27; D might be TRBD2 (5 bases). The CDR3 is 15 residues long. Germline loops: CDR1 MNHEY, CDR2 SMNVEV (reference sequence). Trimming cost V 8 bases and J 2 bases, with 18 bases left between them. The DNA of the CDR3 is TGTGCCAGCGGGGAGTACCCCGCGGCGCAAGAGACCCAGTACTTC. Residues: CASGEYPAAQETQYF.

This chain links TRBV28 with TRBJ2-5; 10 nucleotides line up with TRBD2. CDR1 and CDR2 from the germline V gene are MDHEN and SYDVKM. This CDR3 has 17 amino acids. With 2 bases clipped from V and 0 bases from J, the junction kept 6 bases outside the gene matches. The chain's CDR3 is CASSLLSLAGDQETQYF. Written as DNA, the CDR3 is TGTGCCAGCAGTTTACTCTCCCTAGCGGGAGACCAAGAGACCCAGTACTTC.

CDR3 nucleotides: TGTGCCATCAGTGATCTCCTTAATCAAGAGACCCAGTACTTC. Its protein is CAISDLLNQETQYF. The chain carries TRBV10-3 and TRBJ2-5; no clear D gene. Germline CDR1 reads ENHRY; CDR2 reads SYGVKD. The CDR3 has 14 residues. Trimming stripped 3 bases from V and 2 bases from J, with 10 bases between.

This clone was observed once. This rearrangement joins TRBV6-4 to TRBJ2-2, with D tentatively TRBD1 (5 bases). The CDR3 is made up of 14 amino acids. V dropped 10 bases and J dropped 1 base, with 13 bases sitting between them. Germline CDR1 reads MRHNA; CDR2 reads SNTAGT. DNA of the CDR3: TGTGCCACAAGGGGTACCGGGAACACCGGGGAGCTGTTTTTT. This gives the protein CATRGTGNTGELFF.